This passage covers 5 T cell receptor beta chains from one sample sequenced in a study of cytomegalovirus exposure and HLA in healthy donors. The PCR ran on 60 Vbeta and 13 Jbeta primers. Produced via immunoSEQ multiplex PCR; TCRdb's table is partial and in-frame only. The sample contains some 76,000 clones, roughly 70% of which appear only once. Sequenced material: PBMCs. The source of these receptors is a man aged 55 to 70 in good health and CMV-seropositive.

The chain uses TRBV5-1 and TRBJ2-2; TRBD2 agrees at 8 bases. The CDR3 sequence is 16 residues long. V was clipped by 4 bases and J by 3 bases; unmatched bases: 8. Germline CDR1 SGHRS, CDR2 YFSETQ. Written as DNA, the CDR3 is TGCGCCAGCAGCCCCTCGGGGGGGATCGACACCGGGGAGCTGTTTTTT. Translating it yields CASSPSGGIDTGELFF.

V is TRBV7-9 and J is TRBJ1-1; D gene ambiguous. The germline gives CDR1 SEHNR, CDR2 FQNEAQ (reference sequence). This CDR3 region has 13 residues. Trimming took 3 bases from V and 1 from J, leaving 6 bases between them. In DNA, the CDR3 is TGTGCCAGCAGCTTTCGAGGGAACACTGAAGCTTTCTTT. The encoded protein is CASSFRGNTEAFF.

V gene TRBV2 combines with J gene TRBJ1-5; D not resolved. From germline, CDR1 is SNHLY and CDR2 FYNNEI. The V end lost 8 bases, the J end lost 6 bases, and 11 bases lay between the germline ends. The CDR3 is made up of 12 amino acids. The CDR3 coding sequence is TGTGCCAGCGCGTCGGTTGGTCAGCCCCAGCATTTT. This encodes CASASVGQPQHF.

This clone has more than one count but fewer than ten. The chain employs TRBV4-2 and TRBJ1-5; D is perhaps TRBD1 (5 bases). The CDR3 loop spans 16 amino acids. V was cut by 0 bases and J by 2 bases, with 11 bases left in between. Germline loops: CDR1 LGHNA, CDR2 YNFKEQ. The DNA of the CDR3 is TGTGCCAGCAGCCAAGAGGCCGGGGGGGGCAATCAGCCCCAGCATTTT. Translating it yields CASSQEAGGGNQPQHF.

The CDR3 bases are TGTGCCAGCAGCTTGGCCGGTTCTAGCAGCGGCACAGATACGCAGTATTTT. Amino acids: CASSLAGSSSGTDTQYF. The gene calls are TRBV5-4 and TRBJ2-3, with D maybe TRBD2 (5 bases). The CDR3 totals 17 residues. Deletions cut 0 bases from V and 1 base from J, with 15 bases between. Germline lookup yields CDR1 SGHNT and CDR2 YYREEE (reference sequence).